The rows below give T cell receptor beta chains drawn from one sample of a study of T-cell memory formation after mild COVID-19. TCRdb used MiXCR to reprocess the 5' RACE reads, holding one entry per CDR3 protein. This sample yields around 250,000 distinct CDR3 sequences, of which roughly 10% are seen a single time; roughly a fifth belongs to the top ten. Sequenced material: PBMCs or a T cell subset sorted from them (not recorded which). Receptors originate from a man aged 18 to 30 who had mild COVID-19 (a few samples of this study predate the infection). Cell type and time point are not known. Each CDR3 is given with its conserved first and last residue. A D gene is named only where the DNA matches it firmly. Not every row has a clone size; where given, it reads once, few, many or a size class.

many | TRBJ2-3 | TRBV9 | . | TGTGCCAGCAGCGTAGGGCGCGGGGATACGCAGTATTTT | CASSVGRGDTQYF
few | TRBJ2-3 | TRBV29-1 | TRBD2 | TGCAGCATAAGGCCGTTGGCGGGGGGAACAGATACGCAGTATTTT | CSIRPLAGGTDTQYF
many | TRBJ1-5 | TRBV12-3/TRBV12-4 | TRBD1 | TGTGCCAGCAGCACAGGGGAGGGCAATCAGCCCCAGCATTTT | CASSTGEGNQPQHF
. | TRBJ1-1 | TRBV20-1 | TRBD1 | TGCAGTGCTGGGCGCCCTGACAGGGAAACTGAAGCTTTCTTT | CSAGRPDRETEAFF
few | TRBJ1-5 | TRBV12-3/TRBV12-4 | . | TGTGCCAGCAGTCTCAAGAACTACCCTGGCAATCAGCCCCAGCATTTT | CASSLKNYPGNQPQHF
. | TRBJ2-2 | TRBV4-1 | . | TGCGCCAGCAGTCGACAGTCACCGGCGGAGCTGTTTTTT | CASSRQSPAELFF
. | TRBJ2-1 | TRBV12-3/TRBV12-4 | TRBD1 | TGTGCCAGCAGTTTAGGAGACAGGGCTGAGCAGTTCTTC | CASSLGDRAEQFF
. | TRBJ2-7 | TRBV4-3 | . | TGCGCCAGCAGCCATGAACTCCGGGAGAGAATTTACGAGCAGTACTTC | CASSHELRERIYEQYF
few | TRBJ2-5 | TRBV27 | . | TGTGCCAGCAGTCAATGGGGGTACCAAGAGACCCAGTACTTC | CASSQWGYQETQYF
few | TRBJ2-7 | TRBV4-1 | TRBD1 | TGCGCCAGCAGCCAACGTACAGGGGGCTACGAGCAGTACTTC | CASSQRTGGYEQYF
. | TRBJ2-5 | TRBV7-8 | . | TGTGCCAGCAGCTTATTCCCGTCGGGGACCCAGTACTTC | CASSLFPSGTQYF
many | TRBJ2-1 | TRBV7-3 | . | TGTGCCAGCAGTTCACAGGGCTATGAGCAGTTCTTC | CASSSQGYEQFF
. | TRBJ2-3 | TRBV6-1 | . | TGTGCCAGCAGTGAAACGGAGGCAGATACGCAGTATTTT | CASSETEADTQYF
. | TRBJ2-5 | TRBV7-8 | . | TGTGCCAGTTCACAAAACCCCCAAGAGACCCAGTACTTC | CASSQNPQETQYF
. | TRBJ2-3 | TRBV20-1 | . | TGCAGTGCTAGAGACAGGGAAACAGATACGCAGTATTTT | CSARDRETDTQYF
few | TRBJ2-4 | TRBV4-3 | TRBD2 | TGCGCCAGCAGCCGAGGGACTAGCGGGGGGCCGGAAAACATTCAGTACTTC | CASSRGTSGGPENIQYF
. | TRBJ1-1 | TRBV20-1 | TRBD1 | TGCAGTGCTAGGCTCGCTCAGGGGGCGCGGGCTGAAGCTTTCTTT | CSARLAQGARAEAFF
many | TRBJ2-1 | TRBV5-6 | TRBD1 | TGTGCCAGCAGCTTGAAGGACAGGGTCACCAATGAGCAGTTCTTC | CASSLKDRVTNEQFF
few | TRBJ2-1 | TRBV6-2/TRBV6-3 | . | TGTGCCAGCAGTACTAGCAATGAGCAGTTCTTC | CASSTSNEQFF
few | TRBJ2-5 | TRBV4-1 | . | TGCGCCAGCAGCCAAGGGCAGGGAGGCCAGATACAAGAGACCCAGTACTTC | CASSQGQGGQIQETQYF
few | TRBJ1-2 | TRBV6-5 | TRBD1 | TGTGCCAGCAGTTACATGACAGGGGGGCACTATGGCTACACCTTC | CASSYMTGGHYGYTF
. | TRBJ1-2 | TRBV7-9 | . | TGTGCCAGCAGCCCCCGCTCGACAGACGGGCCATATGGCTACACCTTC | CASSPRSTDGPYGYTF
. | TRBJ1-3 | TRBV6-1 | . | TGTGCCAGCCCACAGATCTCTGGAAACACCATATATTTT | CASPQISGNTIYF
. | TRBJ1-2 | TRBV6-5 | TRBD1 | TGTGCCAGCAGCACACTACAGGGGATTTTTAACTATGGCTACACCTTC | CASSTLQGIFNYGYTF
many | TRBJ2-1 | TRBV20-1 | . | TGCAGTGCTAGAAGGGAGGATGAGCAGTTCTTC | CSARREDEQFF
. | TRBJ2-7 | TRBV4-3 | TRBD1 | TGCGCCAGCAGCTACGCCTACGGACAGGGGAGCTCCTACGAGCAGTACTTC | CASSYAYGQGSSYEQYF
few | TRBJ2-2 | TRBV11-2 | . | TGTGCCAGCAGCCCGATAAGAGGGCAGACCACCGGGGAGCTGTTTTTT | CASSPIRGQTTGELFF
many | TRBJ1-3 | TRBV6-5 | TRBD1 | TGTGCCAGCAGGCCCCCAGGGGGGGAGAACACCATATATTTT | CASRPPGGENTIYF
many | TRBJ2-5 | TRBV2 | . | TGTGCCAGCTCCTTCACAGGGGAGACCCAGTACTTC | CASSFTGETQYF
few | TRBJ2-3 | TRBV7-3 | . | TGTGCCAGCAGCCCCGGCAAGGGACCTTACACAGATACGCAGTATTTT | CASSPGKGPYTDTQYF
few | TRBJ2-5 | TRBV7-2 | TRBD2 | TGTGCCAGCAGCTACCAGCGGGGGGGAGAGACCCAGTACTTC | CASSYQRGGETQYF
many | TRBJ1-2 | TRBV10-3 | . | TGTGCCTCACGCCAGGGGTCTTTCGGCTACACCTTC | CASRQGSFGYTF
few | TRBJ1-1 | TRBV15 | . | TGTGCCACCCGCGAAGGGGGCACTGAAGCTTTCTTT | CATREGGTEAFF
. | TRBJ2-7 | TRBV10-3 | . | TGTGCCATCAGTGGAGGAGGGGTCGAGCAGTACTTC | CAISGGGVEQYF
. | TRBJ2-1 | TRBV12-5 | TRBD2 | TGTGCTAGTGGTTTGAGTAGCGGGGCTGAGCAGTTCTTC | CASGLSSGAEQFF
many | TRBJ2-5 | TRBV4-3 | TRBD2 | TGCGCCAGCAGCCCGGGACTAGCGGTCCAAGAGACCCAGTACTTC | CASSPGLAVQETQYF
many | TRBJ1-2 | TRBV9 | TRBD1 | TGTGCCAGCAGCATGGGTCCGGGACAGACGTATGGCTACACCTTC | CASSMGPGQTYGYTF
. | TRBJ2-4 | TRBV7-9 | TRBD1 | TGTGCCAGCAGCCAAGCACAGGGGGGAGCCAAAAACATTCAGTACTTC | CASSQAQGGAKNIQYF
. | TRBJ2-1 | TRBV20-1 | TRBD2 | TGCAGTGCTAGAGGGACTAGCGGGGGCTACAATGAGCAGTTCTTC | CSARGTSGGYNEQFF
. | TRBJ1-5 | TRBV6-2/TRBV6-3 | . | TGTGCCAGCAGAGCTAGAGGGGATGGATCAAGTCAGCCCCAGCATTTT | CASRARGDGSSQPQHF
. | TRBJ1-4 | TRBV29-1 | . | TGCAGCGTTGGACAGGCGACTAATGAAAAACTGTTTTTT | CSVGQATNEKLFF
. | TRBJ1-5 | TRBV6-5 | . | TGTGCCAGCAGTTACTCAATGGGCAATCAGCCCCAGCATTTT | CASSYSMGNQPQHF
. | TRBJ1-2 | TRBV10-3 | TRBD1 | TGTGCCATAAGGGGACAGGGTATCTACGGCTACACCTTC | CAIRGQGIYGYTF
few | TRBJ2-6 | TRBV5-1 | . | TGCGCCAGCAGCTTGCCCAGCTCTGGGGCCAACGTCCTGACTTTC | CASSLPSSGANVLTF
. | TRBJ1-1 | TRBV6-2/TRBV6-3 | TRBD1 | TGTGCCAGCAGCGACCAGACAGGGGGATGGTGGGACACTGAAGCTTTCTTT | CASSDQTGGWWDTEAFF
few | TRBJ2-5 | TRBV5-1 | TRBD2 | TGCGCCAGCAGTCGGGGGGTTGGGTCCCAAGAGACCCAGTACTTC | CASSRGVGSQETQYF
few | TRBJ2-3 | TRBV24-1 | TRBD2 | TGTGCCACCAGTGATCCGCGGGGGTACGGAGATACGCAGTATTTT | CATSDPRGYGDTQYF
few | TRBJ2-3 | TRBV20-1 | . | TGCAGTGCTAGAGACCAGGGGGGACTTGCTAGCACAGATACGCAGTATTTT | CSARDQGGLASTDTQYF
. | TRBJ2-7 | TRBV18 | TRBD2 | TGTGCCAGCTCTTCGGGGGGAGACGAGCAGTACTTC | CASSSGGDEQYF
. | TRBJ2-3 | TRBV4-1 | . | TGCGCCAGCAGCCAAGATCGACGGACCTGGGAGGAAGATACGCAGTATTTT | CASSQDRRTWEEDTQYF
. | TRBJ1-1 | TRBV18 | TRBD1 | TGTGCCAGCGCAGCAGGGGGAAGGAGGAACACTGAAGCTTTCTTT | CASAAGGRRNTEAFF
. | TRBJ2-5 | TRBV4-1 | . | TGCGCCAGCAGCCAAGGGACAGCCAGAGAGACCCAGTACTTC | CASSQGTARETQYF
few | TRBJ1-1 | TRBV6-2/TRBV6-3 | . | TGTGCCAGCAGCAACGAGGAGGTGATCATGAACACTGAAGCTTTCTTT | CASSNEEVIMNTEAFF
. | TRBJ2-2 | TRBV20-1 | . | TGCAGTGCTAGAGGGACAGCCACCGGGGAGCTGTTTTTT | CSARGTATGELFF
few | TRBJ2-1 | TRBV2 | TRBD2 | TGTGCCAGCAGGCGGGACTACAACAATGAGCAGTTCTTC | CASRRDYNNEQFF